This entry is about one T cell receptor beta chain. The sample belongs to a study of blood T cell repertoires in COVID-19. Looking at the study overall: Sample material is recorded as cDNA or gDNA derived from T cells, B-cell-depleted T cells, or PBMCs.

This table comes from immunoSEQ multiplex PCR, and its TCRdb copy is limited to in-frame clones, with some not included. The data show about 100,000 clones, 75% to 90% seen once. Source material: peripheral blood. The receptor's source is a man aged 55 to 70 with acute or convalescent COVID-19.

CDR3 residues: CASSPLTSGGPRDTQYF. In DNA form, the CDR3 reads TGTGCCAGCTCACCACTTACTAGCGGGGGTCCAAGAGATACGCAGTATTTT. This chain joins TRBV18 and TRBJ2-3; 11 bases are shared with TRBD2. V was pared by 1 base and J by 5 bases, with 8 bases of the junction left unmatched. Germline lookup yields CDR1 KGHSH and CDR2 LQKENI. The CDR3 spans 17 residues.